A single sample is the source of the 10 T cell receptor beta chains below, sequenced in a study of blood T cell repertoires in COVID-19. The method was immunoSEQ multiplex PCR; TCRdb's version includes in-frame clones alone and lacks a portion of them. The data show 150,000 to 250,000 clones, with around 94% seen just once and about 0.76% held by the top ten. The sample comprised peripheral blood. The receptors shown here come from a man aged 25-45 years with COVID-19, enrolled during active disease.

J is TRBJ2-3 and V is TRBV27, with D unclear. Trimming left V 5 bases short and J 4 bases short, with 10 bases between. Germline CDR1 MNHEY, CDR2 SMNVEV (reference sequence). This CDR3 region has 13 residues. The CDR3 region is CASSTLLADTQYF. Here the CDR3 DNA reads TGTGCCAGCAGTACCCTACTCGCAGATACGCAGTATTTT.

J is TRBJ2-5 and V is TRBV10-3; 11 bases are a match to TRBD2. CDR3 length equals 16 residues. V dropped 2 bases and J dropped 0; count of bases not matched to a gene: 2. From germline, CDR1 is ENHRY and CDR2 SYGVKD. The CDR3 protein is CAISETSGGYQETQYF. The CDR3 DNA is TGTGCCATCAGTGAGACTAGCGGGGGATACCAAGAGACCCAGTACTTC.

The rearrangement uses TRBV5-4 and TRBJ1-5; the D gene is possibly TRBD1 (5 bases). The CDR3 runs 15 residues. V was trimmed by 3 bases and J by 0 bases, leaving 10 bases between them. Germline assignment: CDR1 SGHNT and CDR2 YYREEE (reference sequence). The CDR3 coding sequence is TGTGCCAGCAGCTCCGGCGGACATAGCAATCAGCCCCAGCATTTT. Encoded protein: CASSSGGHSNQPQHF.

The rearrangement uses TRBV12-3 or TRBV12-4 and TRBJ1-2; D gene unclear. The CDR3 runs 12 residues. Trimming took 8 bases from V and 2 from J, leaving 9 bases between them. This CDR3 is CASSAANYGYTF. In nucleotides, the CDR3 is TGTGCCAGCTCTGCCGCGAACTATGGCTACACCTTC.

This chain uses TRBV19 with TRBJ1-1, with 10 bases lining up with TRBD1. The germline CDR1 and CDR2 sequences are LNHDA and SQIVND (reference sequence). V was pared by 7 bases and J by 1 base, with 6 bases of the junction left unmatched. The length of the CDR3 is 15 residues. CDR3 residues: CASTGTGAGNTEAFF. The CDR3 nucleotides read TGTGCCAGTACTGGGACAGGGGCCGGGAACACTGAAGCTTTCTTT. The complete variable domain, with remaining parts taken from reference TRBV19 and TRBJ1-1, reads DGGITQSPKYLFRKEGQNVTLSCEQNLNHDAMYWYRQDPGQGLRLIYYSQIVNDFQKGDIAEGYSVSREKKESFPLTVTSAQKNPTAFYLCASTGTGAGNTEAFFGQGTRLTVV.

The gene calls are TRBV30 and TRBJ1-6, with D possibly matching TRBD1 (6 bases). V lost 0 bases and J lost 7, with 10 bases in between. Germline CDR1 is GTSNPN and CDR2 is SVGIG (reference sequence). This CDR3 is 14 amino acids long. The CDR3 nucleotides read TGTGCCTGGAGTGTAGGACAGTTAAATTCACCCCTCCACTTT. Translation: CAWSVGQLNSPLHF.

The chain recombines TRBV5-1 with TRBJ2-7, with 11 bases identical to TRBD2. J gave up 7 bases and V 2 bases, and 8 bases lay outside the gene matches. Germline-derived CDR1 and CDR2 are SGHRS and YFSETQ. This CDR3 has 15 amino acids. CDR3 sequence (DNA): TGCGCCAGCAGCTTCTCTAGCGGGGGGCCTGATGAGCAGTACTTC. Protein sequence: CASSFSSGGPDEQYF.

V is TRBV14 and J is TRBJ1-2, with 7 nucleotides matching TRBD1. This CDR3 region has 14 residues. Germline values: CDR1 SGHDN, CDR2 FVKESK. V lost 3 bases and J lost 1; bases outside the gene matches: 2. The CDR3 DNA is TGTGCCAGCAGCCATAGACAGGGTAACTATGGCTACACCTTC. Amino acid sequence: CASSHRQGNYGYTF.

The DNA for the CDR3 is TGTGCCAGTAGTCTACTAGCGGGGACAGATACGCAGTATTTT. This encodes CASSLLAGTDTQYF. The chain carries TRBV19 and TRBJ2-3; 10 nucleotides line up with TRBD2. V lost 5 bases and J lost 3; bases outside the gene matches: 2. The CDR3 is 14 amino acids. Per the germline V gene, CDR1 is LNHDA and CDR2 is SQIVND (reference sequence).

J is TRBJ1-2 and V is TRBV15; 10 nucleotides match TRBD1. Germline CDR1 and CDR2: LNHNV and YYDKDF (reference sequence). J gave up 6 bases and V 1 base, and 2 bases lay outside the gene matches. The CDR3 extends over 14 amino acids. The CDR3: CATSRGGQGDGYTF. Here the CDR3 DNA reads TGTGCCACCAGCAGAGGAGGACAGGGGGATGGCTACACCTTC.